These 8 T cell receptor beta chains were sequenced from one sample in a study of early T cells in non-severe SARS-CoV-2 infection. TCRdb used MiXCR to reprocess the 5' RACE reads, holding one entry per CDR3 protein. The table lists roughly 66,000 distinct CDR3 sequences, approximately 10% of them singletons. The sequenced sample consisted of whole blood. All receptors come from an adult who was a healthcare worker with PCR-confirmed SARS-CoV-2 infection or an uninfected control (not recorded which).

This clonotype was detected a few times. The V call is TRBV29-1, the J call TRBJ2-7, with 10 bases identical to TRBD2. Germline-derived CDR1 and CDR2 are SQVTM and ANQGSEA. Trimming at V came to 3 bases and at J to 4 bases, leaving 3 bases not matched to a gene. CDR3 length equals 13 residues. CDR3 DNA: TGCAGCGTTGAGGAGACTAGCGGGTACGAGCAGTACTTC. Protein sequence: CSVEETSGYEQYF.

This clonotype has at least ten counts. The chain recombines TRBV12-3 or TRBV12-4 with TRBJ2-7; 8 bases map to TRBD1. The CDR3 runs 14 residues. Trimming removed 2 bases from V and 2 bases from J; junction bases left unmatched: 2. The CDR3 is CASSLMGQAYEQYF. CDR3 in DNA: TGTGCCAGCAGTTTAATGGGACAGGCCTACGAGCAGTACTTC.

This clonotype was detected many times. The chain carries TRBV18 and TRBJ2-1, with D perhaps TRBD2 (5 bases). Deletions cut 8 bases from V and 4 bases from J, with 6 bases between. This CDR3 contains 11 residues. CDR1 is KGHSH, CDR2 LQKENI, per germline. The CDR3 loop is CASRGYNEQFF. CDR3 DNA sequence: TGTGCCAGCAGAGGGTACAATGAGCAGTTCTTC.

DNA for the CDR3: TGTGCCATCAGTGTCACCCAGGGATACGAGCAGTACTTC. Translated, it gives CAISVTQGYEQYF. The gene calls are TRBV10-3 and TRBJ2-7; the D gene is possibly TRBD1 (5 bases). V was shortened by 4 bases and J by 4 bases, with 11 bases between the two germline ends. The CDR3 is 13 amino acids. Germline CDR1 ENHRY, CDR2 SYGVKD.

This clonotype was recorded at least ten times. The J gene is TRBJ2-5, the V gene TRBV4-1; tentatively, D is TRBD1 (6 bases). The CDR3 covers 17 residues. The V end lost 1 base, the J end lost 2 bases, and 17 bases lay between the germline ends. CDR1 is MGHRA, CDR2 YSYEKL, per germline. The CDR3 DNA reads TGCGCCAGCAGCCAAGGCTATCTCCGGGACAAACAAGAGACCCAGTACTTC. Translating it yields CASSQGYLRDKQETQYF.

The gene calls are TRBV2 and TRBJ2-1, with D possibly matching TRBD2 (6 bases). The CDR3 totals 15 residues. The germline V and J ends were trimmed by 3 bases and 2 bases, with 11 bases remaining between them. Germline V CDR1 and CDR2: SNHLY, FYNNEI. Written as DNA, the CDR3 is TGTGCCAGCAGTGAGGTGCGGGGAGCCTACAATGAGCAGTTCTTC. Translation: CASSEVRGAYNEQFF.

This clonotype was counted only a few times. V gene TRBV7-2 combines with J gene TRBJ1-1, with D perhaps TRBD1 (5 bases). CDR1 and CDR2 (germline): SGHTA, FQGNSA. There are 14 residues in the CDR3. Deletions cut 3 bases from V and 5 bases from J, with 13 bases between. CDR3 residues: CASSLGGFGTEAFF. The CDR3 DNA follows: TGTGCCAGCAGCTTGGGGGGGTTTGGGACTGAAGCTTTCTTT.

This chain connects TRBV7-8 to TRBJ2-3; D not certain. Deletions cut 7 bases from V and 0 bases from J, with 14 bases between. This CDR3 is built from 15 residues. Germline values: CDR1 SGHVS, CDR2 FQNEAQ. CDR3 sequence: CASTLAALSTDTQYF. CDR3 DNA: TGTGCCAGCACCCTCGCGGCTTTAAGCACAGATACGCAGTATTTT.